This T cell receptor beta chain came from a study of response to subunit inactivated influenza vaccine (dated by TCRdb to the late 2010s). Notes on the research overall: Deep quantitative profiling of the T cell receptor repertoire was used in the study to follow responses to a trivalent subunit inactivated influenza vaccine.

Trimming takes 6 bases off V and 8 bases off J; junction bases not matched to a gene: 11. CDR1 is given as MNHEY and CDR2 as SVGEGT, both from the germline V gene. The CDR3 spans 16 residues, from the cysteine through the phenylalanine. The CDR3 DNA has 48 bases and is translated from base 1. This clonotype was picked up a small number of times. No antigen is known for it. Base quality data are lacking; no much larger clone is found one base away. Library method: RT-PCR. The data were produced on an Illumina HiSeq 2500. TCRdb reran the public reads through fastp at Q25 and MiXCR, keeping productive beta chains. Every distinct CDR3 protein forms one entry, paired with its most common genes and DNA. Present in this sample are 450,000 to 700,000 distinct CDR3 sequences, around 15% of which were seen just once. Around 10% of the sample is in the top ten clones. What the study reported, not specific to this receptor: It was suggested by the authors that each seasonal influenza vaccination may recruit only a limited number of new T cells.

The sequence came from a man aged 45-65 years who received an inactivated influenza vaccine. Donor details come from another sample of the same person, matched by shared clones. Here the chain combines TRBV6-2 or TRBV6-3 and TRBJ2-2; 11 of the junction bases match TRBD2. The sequencing used PBMCs from blood, collected about 13 days after vaccination. The base sequence is TGTGCCAGCAGCCTACTAGCGGGGGCCCCCGGAGGGGAGCTGTTTTTT. Its translation is CASSLLAGAPGGELFF.